The clone carrying this T cell receptor beta chain has a handful of counts. The source of the sample is a study of T cells after yellow fever vaccination. UMIs and a universal primer site were added when TCR cDNA was made by 5'RACE template switching. TCRdb used MiXCR to reprocess the 5' RACE reads, holding one entry per CDR3 protein. The repertoire holds over 85,000 distinct CDR3 sequences, 8% to 10% seen once, with roughly 15% in the top ten. Trimming cost V 4 bases and J 4 bases; bases outside gene matches: 4. The CDR3 has 15 amino acids. The sample was CD8+ T cells not binding an NS4B(214-222) dextramer, sorted from PBMCs, taken roughly 14 days after the first yellow fever vaccination. The source is a man between 18 and 35 years old who received the YFV17D yellow fever vaccine. The rearrangement uses TRBV12-3 or TRBV12-4 and TRBJ1-4; TRBD1 agrees at 9 bases. The CDR3 bases are TGTGCCAGCAGTTCGACAGGGGGAAATAATGAAAAACTGTTTTTT. Its translation: CASSSTGGNNEKLFF.